Listed below are T cell receptor beta chains from one sample, sequenced in a study of shared clonotypes between healthy human individuals. The protocol was immunoSEQ multiplex PCR, while the TCRdb copy is restricted to in-frame clones and leaves out a portion. Of about 960,000 clones listed, less than 85% are singletons. The material sequenced was memory CD4+ T cells sorted from blood. The source is a man aged 18 to 35 in good health. The CDR3 runs from the conserved cysteine through the conserved F or W. Fields, in order: J gene, V gene, D gene, clone size, CDR3 protein, CDR3 DNA. The D gene is left open where the match is weak. Clone size is not always given. Where it is, it says once, few, many or a class for expanded clones.

>TRBJ2-5|TRBV9|.|.
CASSVDGSFLQYF
TGTGCCAGCAGCGTTGATGGGTCATTTCTTCAGTACTTC
>TRBJ2-7|TRBV28|.|.
CASSPRPSYEQYF
TGTGCCAGCAGTCCAAGGCCATCCTACGAGCAGTACTTC
>TRBJ2-4|TRBV29-1|.|.
CSVELAKNIQYF
TGCAGCGTTGAACTAGCCAAAAACATTCAGTACTTC
>TRBJ2-1|TRBV9|.|few
CASSPGTFTYNEQFF
TGTGCCAGCAGCCCCGGGACTTTCACCTACAATGAGCAGTTCTTC
>TRBJ1-2|TRBV19|.|.
CASSPTGTYGYTF
TGTGCCAGTTCTCCTACAGGGACCTATGGCTACACCTTC
>TRBJ2-7|TRBV10-3|TRBD2|.
CAISDPGTSYEQYF
TGTGCCATCAGTGATCCCGGGACTAGCTACGAGCAGTACTTC
>TRBJ2-7|TRBV10-1|TRBD2|once
CASSGVMTSGRDAYEQYF
TGCGCCAGCAGTGGGGTGATGACTAGCGGGAGGGACGCCTACGAGCAGTACTTC
>TRBJ1-2|TRBV9|.|.
CASSVRGAVTHGYTF
TGTGCCAGCAGCGTTAGAGGGGCCGTTACCCATGGCTACACCTTC
>TRBJ2-7|TRBV30|.|few
CAWSVKGLGQYF
TGTGCCTGGAGTGTTAAGGGCCTCGGGCAGTACTTC
>TRBJ1-2|TRBV5-4|.|.
CASSLNDHYGYTF
TGTGCCAGCAGCTTAAACGACCACTATGGCTACACCTTC
>TRBJ2-1|TRBV6-1|.|.
CASLSDSSYNEQFF
TGTGCCAGCCTCTCAGATAGCTCCTACAATGAGCAGTTCTTC
>TRBJ2-7|TRBV15|.|.
CATSRESAGGYEQYF
TGTGCCACCAGCAGAGAGTCAGCCGGGGGCTACGAGCAGTACTTC
>TRBJ1-4|TRBV7-8|.|.
CASSLRDSFANEKLFF
TGTGCCAGCAGCTTACGCGACAGCTTCGCTAATGAAAAACTGTTTTTT
>TRBJ2-5|TRBV5-1|.|.
CASLRGFGETQYF
TGCGCCAGCCTCAGGGGATTCGGCGAGACCCAGTACTTC
>TRBJ1-2|TRBV30|.|.
CAWSLGTISGYTF
TGTGCCTGGAGCCTAGGGACAATAAGTGGCTACACCTTC
>TRBJ1-2|TRBV7-9|.|few
CASSLDRVRRVF
TGTGCCAGCAGCTTAGACAGGGTGAGGAGGGTCTTC
>TRBJ2-7|TRBV25-1|TRBD1|.
CASSESGRGNEQYF
TGTGCCAGCAGTGAATCGGGCAGGGGGAACGAGCAGTACTTC
>TRBJ2-2|TRBV11-2|TRBD2|.
CASRLAGGPNTGELFF
TGTGCCAGCAGACTAGCGGGAGGGCCAAACACCGGGGAGCTGTTTTTT
>TRBJ2-7|TRBV19|TRBD1|.
CASRESGQGNYEQYF
TGTGCCAGTAGGGAATCCGGACAGGGTAACTACGAGCAGTACTTC
>TRBJ1-5|TRBV7-6|TRBD1|.
CASSLMTGVGQPQHF
TGTGCCAGCAGCTTGATGACAGGGGTGGGTCAGCCCCAGCATTTT
>TRBJ1-2|TRBV18|.|.
CASSPSLQEGYTF
TGTGCCAGCTCACCTTCGCTTCAGGAAGGCTACACCTTC
>TRBJ1-2|TRBV19|TRBD1|few
CASSIGDRGRPNYGYTF
TGTGCCAGTAGTATCGGAGACAGGGGAAGGCCTAACTATGGCTACACCTTC
>TRBJ2-7|TRBV19|.|few
CASSQNDRSYEQYF
TGTGCCAGTAGTCAAAATGACAGGTCCTACGAGCAGTACTTC
>TRBJ2-3|TRBV27|.|.
CASSPRGPGVGADTQYF
TGTGCCAGCAGTCCCCGTGGGCCTGGGGTCGGCGCAGATACGCAGTATTTT
>TRBJ1-4|TRBV10-3|.|.
CAISERTQFEKLFF
TGTGCCATCAGTGAACGGACACAATTTGAAAAACTGTTTTTT
>TRBJ1-4|TRBV18|.|.
CASSRQPNEKLFF
TGTGCCAGCTCACGCCAGCCTAATGAAAAACTGTTTTTT
>TRBJ2-5|TRBV5-1|TRBD2|.
CASAQGAGGRAFRETQYF
TGCGCCAGCGCCCAAGGGGCCGGCGGGAGGGCCTTTCGGGAGACCCAGTACTTC
>TRBJ2-7|TRBV7-9|TRBD2|.
CASSLAGLADHEQYF
TGTGCCAGCAGCTTAGCTGGACTAGCGGATCACGAGCAGTACTTC
>TRBJ1-2|TRBV5-4|.|once
CASSPPGPSAGYTF
TGTGCCAGCAGCCCCCCGGGACCCAGTGCCGGCTACACCTTC
>TRBJ2-1|TRBV7-2|.|.
CASSLRTGQMSSYNEQFF
TGTGCCAGCAGCTTAAGGACCGGACAAATGAGCTCCTACAATGAGCAGTTCTTC
>TRBJ1-2|TRBV5-1|.|.
CASSLGEGQIYGYTF
TGCGCCAGCAGCTTGGGGGAGGGCCAGATCTATGGCTACACCTTC
>TRBJ1-2|TRBV5-1|.|.
CASSLDVSGKGGYTF
TGCGCCAGCAGCTTGGATGTCTCAGGGAAGGGCGGCTACACCTTC
>TRBJ2-2|TRBV7-6|.|few
CASSLDPRASGELFF
TGTGCCAGCAGCTTAGACCCCCGGGCGTCCGGGGAGCTGTTTTTT
>TRBJ1-6|TRBV30|.|few
CAWSVDGNSPLHF
TGTGCCTGGAGTGTCGACGGGAATTCACCCCTCCACTTT
>TRBJ1-2|TRBV6-6|TRBD1|.
CASSSQGSNGYTF
TGTGCCAGCAGTTCACAGGGGAGCAATGGCTACACCTTC
>TRBJ2-2|TRBV11-2|.|.
CASSLDRNTGELFF
TGTGCCAGCAGCCTCGACAGGAACACCGGGGAGCTGTTTTTT
>TRBJ1-4|TRBV7-9|.|.
CASSPGSGNEKLFF
TGTGCCAGCAGCCCCGGAAGTGGTAATGAAAAACTGTTTTTT
>TRBJ1-3|TRBV29-1|TRBD1|many
CSVRTGGNTIYF
TGCAGCGTCCGGACAGGGGGAAACACCATATATTTT
>TRBJ2-1|TRBV6-6|.|.
CASSPGGILSEQFF
TGTGCCAGCAGCCCAGGCGGGATTTTGAGTGAGCAGTTCTTC
>TRBJ1-2|TRBV6-5|TRBD1|.
CASSDRVKGYTF
TGTGCCAGCAGTGACAGGGTCAAAGGCTACACCTTC
>TRBJ1-2|TRBV4-1|TRBD1|.
CASSQTGGSYGYTF
TGCGCCAGCAGCCAGACAGGGGGCAGCTATGGCTACACCTTC
>TRBJ1-1|TRBV11-2|TRBD1|.
CASSLGQGNTEAFF
TGTGCCAGCAGCTTAGGACAGGGGAACACTGAAGCTTTCTTT
>TRBJ1-1|TRBV5-4|TRBD1|.
CASSLDRALITEAFF
TGTGCCAGCAGCTTAGACAGGGCACTAATCACTGAAGCTTTCTTT
>TRBJ1-1|TRBV25-1|.|.
CASSEPPYTEAFF
TGTGCCAGCAGTGAGCCTCCATACACTGAAGCTTTCTTT
>TRBJ2-7|TRBV19|.|.
CASSPPTASYEQYF
TGTGCCAGTAGTCCGCCGACAGCTTCCTACGAGCAGTACTTC
>TRBJ1-2|TRBV5-1|TRBD1|.
CASSAPGQTYGYTF
TGCGCCAGCAGCGCGCCGGGACAGACCTATGGCTACACCTTC
>TRBJ1-2|TRBV19|TRBD1|medium-sized
CASSTTGYGGTGYTF
TGTGCCAGTAGTACGACAGGGTACGGGGGTACTGGCTACACCTTC